These 15 T cell receptor beta chains were sequenced from one sample in a study of identical twins (dated by TCRdb to between 2015 and 2016). The library relied on 5' RACE. Instrument used: Illumina HiSeq 2000. TCRdb applied fastp at Q25 and MiXCR to the public reads, then kept only in-frame beta chains. Under each unique CDR3 protein, matching rows form one entry showing the most common genes and DNA. In this sample the table shows 1.5 million to 2 million distinct CDR3 sequences, about 31% of which occur a single time. About 0.25% of the sample rests with the top ten. Specimen: cord blood. Every receptor here comes from a newborn girl in good health.

This chain uses TRBV28 with TRBJ1-2; 8 bases map to TRBD1. Germline CDR1 reads MDHEN; CDR2 reads SYDVKM. CDR3 length equals 15 residues. V lost 6 bases, J lost 9 bases, and 15 bases stayed unmatched. This CDR3 is CASRRTSGTGGSYTF. In DNA, the CDR3 is TGTGCCAGCAGACGTACTTCCGGGACAGGTGGGAGCTACACCTTC.

The DNA of the CDR3 is TGTGCCAGTAGTGTTGGACAGGTGATCAGCAATGAGCAGTACTTC. It translates to CASSVGQVISNEQYF. The rearrangement uses TRBV19 and TRBJ2-7, with 7 bases matching TRBD1. Germline V CDR1 and CDR2: LNHDA, SQIVND (reference sequence). Unmatched junction bases numbered 14, after V lost 5 bases and J lost 7 bases. CDR3 length: 15 residues. Complete variable domain (other parts from reference TRBV19 and TRBJ2-7): DGGITQSPKYLFRKEGQNVTLSCEQNLNHDAMYWYRQDPGQGLRLIYYSQIVNDFQKGDIAEGYSVSREKKESFPLTVTSAQKNPTAFYLCASSVGQVISNEQYFGPGTRLTVT.

This chain connects TRBV28 to TRBJ1-5; a weak D match, TRBD1 (5 bases). The length of the CDR3 is 15 residues. Per germline, CDR1 MDHEN and CDR2 SYDVKM. The V and J ends lost 4 bases and 3 bases respectively, with 13 bases between them. DNA of the CDR3: TGTGCCAGCAGTTCCCTCAGGGAGCCCAATCAGCCCCAGCATTTT. As protein: CASSSLREPNQPQHF. Drawing the rest from reference TRBV28 and TRBJ1-5, the complete variable domain is DVKVTQSSRYLVKRTGEKVFLECVQDMDHENMFWYRQDPGLGLRLIYFSYDVKMKEKGDIPEGYSVSREKKERFSLILESASTNQTSMYLCASSSLREPNQPQHFGDGTRLSIL.

Ten or more counts support this clonotype. The rearrangement links TRBV12-3 or TRBV12-4 to TRBJ2-1; TRBD2 agrees at 11 bases. V gave up 5 bases and J gave up 7 bases; unmatched junction bases: 7. CDR3 length equals 15 residues. As DNA, the CDR3 is TGTGCCAGCAGTCCGAGACTAGCGGGAAAAAATGAGCAGTTCTTC. Its translation is CASSPRLAGKNEQFF.

This chain joins TRBV10-3 and TRBJ2-7, with 8 nucleotides matching TRBD2. The CDR3 spans 13 residues. Germline values: CDR1 ENHRY, CDR2 SYGVKD. V lost 9 bases, J lost 6 bases, and 10 bases stayed unmatched. This CDR3 reads CAIGVQREFEQYF. DNA for the CDR3: TGTGCCATAGGGGTTCAGCGGGAGTTCGAGCAGTACTTC.

The chain couples TRBV6-6 to TRBJ2-2, with a weak D call TRBD2 (6 bases). Looked up from germline, CDR1 is MNHNY and CDR2 is SVGAGI (reference sequence). Trimming left V 0 bases short and J 7 bases short, with 12 bases between. This CDR3 comprises 15 residues. This CDR3 reads CASSYSIGGGGELFF. The CDR3 nucleotides read TGTGCCAGCAGTTACTCGATTGGGGGAGGCGGGGAGCTGTTTTTT.

This clonotype was found a few times. CDR3 amino acids: CAISDLGRGRTYEQYF. The CDR3 DNA follows: TGTGCCATCAGTGACCTTGGGAGGGGCCGCACCTACGAGCAGTACTTC. The chain combines TRBV10-3 with TRBJ2-7, with TRBD2 matching 7 bases. The CDR3 is 16 residues long. V lost 3 bases to trimming and J lost 2 bases; unmatched junction nucleotides: 10. The germline V gene has CDR1 ENHRY and CDR2 SYGVKD.

The CDR3 is CAIKGGRGTEAFF. For the CDR3, the DNA is TGTGCCATCAAAGGGGGTAGGGGCACTGAAGCTTTCTTT. This sequence joins TRBV10-3 and TRBJ1-1, with D tentatively TRBD1 (6 bases). This CDR3 has 13 amino acids. With 7 bases removed from V and 4 bases from J, the gap between germline ends came to 13 bases. In germline, CDR1 is ENHRY, CDR2 SYGVKD.

J is TRBJ1-2 and V is TRBV19; D not resolved. Between the trimmed V and J ends, which lost 4 bases and 1 base, there was a span of 10 bases. The CDR3 covers 14 residues. Per germline, CDR1 LNHDA and CDR2 SQIVND (reference sequence). Here the CDR3 reads CASSTRRRNYGYTF. CDR3 nucleotide sequence: TGTGCCAGTAGTACCCGAAGACGTAACTATGGCTACACCTTC.

This clonotype was picked up a small number of times. This rearrangement joins TRBV29-1 to TRBJ1-2; 10 bases are shared with TRBD1. Germline values: CDR1 SQVTM, CDR2 ANQGSEA. This CDR3 region has 13 residues. J lost 6 bases, V lost 7 bases, and 8 bases had no gene match. The CDR3 region has the DNA TGCAGCGCTTTGACAGGGGGCGCGGATGGCTACACCTTC. Translating it yields CSALTGGADGYTF.

This clonotype was seen a few times. V and J are TRBV6-1 and TRBJ1-2; 7 nucleotides line up with TRBD1. CDR3 length: 14 amino acids. Germline-derived CDR1 and CDR2 are MNHNS and SASEGT. The V segment lost 3 bases and the J segment 7 bases; nucleotides outside the gene matches: 8. CDR3: CASSEAGGVRGYTF. The CDR3 nucleotides are TGTGCCAGCAGTGAGGCAGGGGGGGTGCGTGGCTACACCTTC.

The chain is built from TRBV7-6 and TRBJ2-3; D is uncertain. Trimming stripped 5 bases from V and 4 bases from J, with 16 bases between. There are 15 residues in the CDR3. Germline V gene lookup returns CDR1 SGHVS and CDR2 FNYEAQ. CDR3 sequence (DNA): TGTGCCAGCAGCCCCAGGACCGTATCCCCAGATACGCAGTATTTT. Translating gives CASSPRTVSPDTQYF.

The chain couples TRBV10-3 to TRBJ1-6; 8 bases fit TRBD1. Germline V gene sequence: CDR1 ENHRY, CDR2 SYGVKD. Trimming at V came to 3 bases and at J to 7 bases, leaving 5 bases not matched to a gene. The CDR3 loop spans 15 amino acids. The CDR3 reads CAISEQGGLNSPLHF. The CDR3 region has the DNA TGTGCCATCAGTGAACAGGGGGGTCTGAATTCACCCCTCCACTTT.

This clonotype has a handful of counts. The V and J genes are TRBV20-1 and TRBJ2-7; 15 nucleotides agree with TRBD2. Germline CDR1 reads DFQATT; CDR2 reads SNEGSKA (reference sequence). Germline trimming cut 3 bases from V and 0 bases from J; bases unmatched to any gene: 3. CDR3 length: 16 amino acids. CDR3 nucleotides: TGCAGTGCTAGCGGGACTAGCGGGAGGCCCTCCTACGAGCAGTACTTC. It yields the protein CSASGTSGRPSYEQYF.

J is TRBJ2-7 and V is TRBV29-1; 10 bases agree with TRBD2. The CDR3 loop spans 13 amino acids. CDR1 and CDR2 from the germline V gene are SQVTM and ANQGSEA. The V and J ends lost 4 bases and 3 bases, in that order; junction bases with no gene match: 3. In nucleotides, the CDR3 is TGCAGCGTTGCCTCTAGCGGGGGCTACGAGCAGTACTTC. It specifies CSVASSGGYEQYF.